This T cell receptor beta chain was identified during a study of T cell responses to AZD1222 COVID-19 vaccine. The overall study: Recipients boosted at about 4 weeks or about 12 weeks are pooled. Findings and caveats of the study: Among spike-specific TCRs, nearly half reportedly target unmutated variant regions. Clonal diversity was possibly underestimated; the donors were predominantly white British and more often female.

This table comes from immunoSEQ multiplex PCR, and its TCRdb copy is limited to in-frame clones, with some not included. The sample lists some 91,000 clones, roughly 90% occurring once. This CDR3 is 16 amino acids long. V was cut by 0 bases and J by 3 bases, with 14 bases left in between. Per the germline V gene, CDR1 is MNHEY and CDR2 is SMNVEV (reference sequence). In the case of this clone: The antigen remains undetermined.

The TCR comes from an adult in good health. The starting material was peripheral blood, obtained on day 0 of AZD1222 vaccination. The chain links TRBV27 to TRBJ1-2, with D perhaps TRBD1 (5 bases). The CDR3 coding sequence is TGTGCCAGCAGTTTATCGAGGGGTGAGTTCGACTATGGCTACACCTTC. Translation: CASSLSRGEFDYGYTF.